This T cell receptor (beta chain) was captured by sequencing in a study of T cell responses to AZD1222 COVID-19 vaccine. Background on the study: Second-dose schedules of about 4 or about 12 weeks were combined.

Method: immunoSEQ multiplex PCR; TCRdb's copy keeps in-frame clones and lacks some. The table has approximately 80,000 clones, roughly 87% seen once. Study-wide points: Repertoire sampling occurred only after the peak T cell response. The CD4 TCRs associated with vaccination extended across spike and predominated at 160-218 and 743-854. Donor demographics were predominantly white British with a female majority; clonal diversity may be underestimated.

Regarding this clone: Its matching antigen is unknown.

CDR3 length: 16 residues. The germline V gene has CDR1 LGHNT and CDR2 FRNRAP. The V end was cut by 1 base, the J end by 0 bases, with 9 bases between. Sequencing used peripheral blood, obtained on day 0 of AZD1222 vaccination. The V and J genes are TRBV12-5 and TRBJ2-2, with D perhaps matching TRBD1 (6 bases). The receptor was derived from an adult in good health. CDR3 amino acids: CASGLARTANTGELFF. CDR3 DNA sequence: TGTGCTAGTGGTTTGGCCCGGACAGCGAACACCGGGGAGCTGTTTTTT.